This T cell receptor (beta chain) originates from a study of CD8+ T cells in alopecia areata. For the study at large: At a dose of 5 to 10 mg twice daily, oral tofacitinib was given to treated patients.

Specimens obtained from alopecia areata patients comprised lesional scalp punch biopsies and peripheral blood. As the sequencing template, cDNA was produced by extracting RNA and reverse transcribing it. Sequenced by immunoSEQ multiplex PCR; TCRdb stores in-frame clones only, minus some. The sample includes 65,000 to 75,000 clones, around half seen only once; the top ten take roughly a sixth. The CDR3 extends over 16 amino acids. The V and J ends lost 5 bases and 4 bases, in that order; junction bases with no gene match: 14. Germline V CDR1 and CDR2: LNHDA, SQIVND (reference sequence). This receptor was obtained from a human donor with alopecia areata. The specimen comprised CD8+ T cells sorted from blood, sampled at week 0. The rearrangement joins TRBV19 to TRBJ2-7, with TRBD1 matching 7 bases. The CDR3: CASSLPATGKAYEQYF. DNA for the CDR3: TGTGCCAGTAGTCTCCCAGCGACAGGGAAGGCATACGAGCAGTACTTC. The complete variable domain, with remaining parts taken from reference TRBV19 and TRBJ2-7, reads DGGITQSPKYLFRKEGQNVTLSCEQNLNHDAMYWYRQDPGQGLRLIYYSQIVNDFQKGDIAEGYSVSREKKESFPLTVTSAQKNPTAFYLCASSLPATGKAYEQYFGPGTRLTVT.